Below are 5 T cell receptor beta chains sequenced from a single sample in a study of blood T cell repertoires in COVID-19. The protocol was immunoSEQ multiplex PCR, while the TCRdb copy is restricted to in-frame clones and leaves out a portion. Altogether about 24,000 clones are present, more than 80% being singletons, with the ten largest covering about 2.5%. Source material: peripheral blood. These receptors were taken from an older woman with COVID-19, enrolled during active disease.

V is TRBV24-1 and J is TRBJ1-5, with unresolved D. CDR1 and CDR2 (germline): KGHDR, SFDVKD. The CDR3 consists of 16 residues. Between the trimmed V and J ends, which lost 9 bases and 0 bases, there was a span of 17 bases. CDR3 loop: CATARGRTDSNQPQHF. The CDR3 DNA reads as TGTGCCACCGCCCGGGGTAGGACGGATAGCAATCAGCCCCAGCATTTT.

The genes are TRBV2 and TRBJ1-2; 9 bases align to TRBD1. CDR1 SNHLY and CDR2 FYNNEI come from the germline V gene. The V and J ends lost 6 bases and 4 bases, in that order; junction bases with no gene match: 6. CDR3 length equals 14 residues. For the CDR3, the DNA is TGTGCCAGCAGGGACAGGGGAATCGGCTATGGCTACACCTTC. It translates to CASRDRGIGYGYTF.

This chain joins TRBV14 and TRBJ1-1; D ambiguous. This CDR3 comprises 16 residues. CDR1 SGHDN and CDR2 FVKESK come from the germline V gene. V lost 4 bases and J 0 bases, leaving 15 bases between the germline ends. This chain's CDR3 is CASSLNGVALNTEAFF. CDR3 nucleotides: TGTGCCAGCAGCCTCAATGGAGTAGCATTGAACACTGAAGCTTTCTTT.

This sequence joins TRBV5-1 and TRBJ1-2; 9 nucleotides match TRBD1. Germline V CDR1 and CDR2: SGHRS, YFSETQ. V gave up 0 bases and J gave up 5 bases; unmatched junction bases: 8. The length of the CDR3 is 16 residues. CDR3 protein: CASSLDTAGTGYGYTF. The DNA for the CDR3 is TGCGCCAGCAGCTTGGATACTGCCGGGACAGGGTATGGCTACACCTTC. Together with reference TRBV5-1 and TRBJ1-2, the CDR3 gives the full variable domain: KAGVTQTPRYLIKTRGQQVTLSCSPISGHRSVSWYQQTPGQGLQFLFEYFSETQRNKGNFPGRFSGRQFSNSRSEMNVSTLELGDSALYLCASSLDTAGTGYGYTFGSGTRLTVV.

In nucleotides, the CDR3 is TGTGCCAGCAGCCTACAGGGCCGGGAGCTGTTTTTT. This codes for CASSLQGRELFF. The chain is built from TRBV7-9 and TRBJ2-2; a weak D match, TRBD1 (6 bases). Per germline, CDR1 SEHNR and CDR2 FQNEAQ (reference sequence). The germline V and J ends were trimmed by 5 bases and 9 bases, with 10 bases remaining between them. The CDR3 runs 12 residues.